This T cell receptor (beta chain) appears in the sequencing data of a study of shared clonotypes between healthy human individuals. A note on this clone: The sample contains more than one DNA sequence encoding this CDR3.

Repertoires were generated with immunoSEQ multiplex PCR, while TCRdb's copy carries only in-frame clones and drops some. Among about 1,800,000 clones listed, approximately 95% were seen once. Selected positively for CCR7 and CD45RO-negative, naive CD8 cells excluded terminally differentiated effector memory CD45RA+ cells. Among the donors, all were Caucasian adults who lived in Nashville, Tennessee. Germline V gene sequence: CDR1 SGDLS, CDR2 YYNGEE. V gave up 0 bases and J gave up 2 bases; unmatched junction bases: 2. CDR3 length equals 14 residues. The rearrangement uses TRBV9 and TRBJ2-7; 7 bases agree with TRBD2. This TCR came from a man between 18 and 29 years old in good health. Input material: naive CD8+ T cells sorted from blood. CDR3 nucleotides: TGTGCCAGCAGCGTAGGCGGGGGTACCTACGAGCAGTACTTC. Translated, it gives CASSVGGGTYEQYF.